These 21 T cell receptor beta chains were all obtained from the same sample, sequenced in a study of regulatory T cells in long-lasting Graves disease. CDR3 regions were amplified by Arm-PCR using iRepertoire HTBI primers to build TCR beta libraries. Using its own MiXCR run on the multiplex PCR reads, TCRdb lists one record per CDR3 protein. The repertoire holds about 370,000 distinct CDR3 sequences, with roughly a sixth as singletons. Time point given: newly diagnosed GD, antithyroid drugs for less than 3 months. The TCR library was made from RNA that had been extracted from PBMCs in TRIzol. Sequencing used peripheral blood mononuclear cells (PBMCs), obtained at new diagnosis, from a patient treated with antithyroid drugs. Every receptor here comes from a female donor with Graves disease.

There are many counts of this clonotype. The V call is TRBV7-9, the J call TRBJ2-5; the D gene is possibly TRBD1 (5 bases). The CDR3 extends over 13 amino acids. V shed 3 bases and J shed 5 bases, with 10 bases lying between them. CDR1 is SEHNR, CDR2 FQNEAQ, per germline (reference sequence). DNA of the CDR3: TGTGCCAGCAGCTTCAGGGCGTGGGAGACCCAGTACTTC. Translation: CASSFRAWETQYF.

This clonotype has at least ten counts. The chain is built from TRBV7-3 and TRBJ2-3; D might be TRBD1 or TRBD2, each matching 5 bases. Trimming cost V 2 bases and J 4 bases, with 13 bases left between them. This CDR3 is built from 15 residues. CDR1 and CDR2 from the germline V gene are SGHTA and FQGTGA. The CDR3 bases are TGTGCCAGCAGCTTACGTCTTGGGACCTCAGATACGCAGTATTTT. Encoded protein: CASSLRLGTSDTQYF.

In its sample, this clonotype was seen many times. This sequence joins TRBV29-1 and TRBJ1-5; D is perhaps TRBD1 (6 bases). Trimming removed 6 bases at V and 5 bases at J, with 20 bases between. Looked up from germline, CDR1 is SQVTM and CDR2 is ANQGSEA. The CDR3 sequence is 15 residues long. The chain's CDR3 is CSVQTQTGPHQPQHF. The CDR3 DNA sequence: TGCAGCGTCCAAACACAGACAGGTCCTCATCAGCCCCAGCATTTT.

This clonotype appeared a few times. The chain combines TRBV5-1 with TRBJ1-1; D is unclear. Germline V gene sequence: CDR1 SGHRS, CDR2 YFSETQ. Trimming stripped 0 bases from V and 1 base from J, with 7 bases between. The CDR3 has 14 amino acids. CDR3 in amino acids: CASSLVSANTEAFF. As DNA, the CDR3 is TGCGCCAGCAGCTTGGTGTCCGCGAACACTGAAGCTTTCTTT.

The chain couples TRBV12-3 or TRBV12-4 to TRBJ2-2, with 10 bases fitting TRBD1. V gave up 7 bases and J gave up 7 bases; unmatched junction bases: 9. The CDR3 has 15 residues. CDR3 residues: CASTSTDRGFGELFF. The CDR3 DNA sequence: TGTGCCAGCACCTCAACGGACAGGGGGTTCGGGGAGCTGTTTTTT.

In its sample, this clonotype was seen a few times. One end of the junction varies from germline; a read error may be responsible. The chain uses TRBV7-3 and TRBJ2-3, with a weak D call TRBD2 (5 bases). The CDR3 extends over 15 amino acids. Germline values: CDR1 SGHTA, CDR2 FQGTGA. The CDR3 DNA is TGTGCCAGCAGCCTAACGGGGAGCCGTAGAGATACGCAGTATTTT. This sequence encodes CASSLTGSRRDTQYF.

As DNA, the CDR3 is TGTGCCTCTCGAGCGGGAGGGCGTCCCACCGGGGAGCTGTTTTTT. This codes for CASRAGGRPTGELFF. The chain carries TRBV11-2 and TRBJ2-2, with TRBD2 matching 10 bases. The CDR3 has 15 amino acids. Losses at the gene ends were 11 bases for V and 4 bases for J; bases not matched to a gene: 10. Germline V gene sequence: CDR1 SGHAT, CDR2 FQNNGV. The whole variable domain, filled in from reference TRBV11-2 and TRBJ2-2, reads EAGVAQSPRYKIIEKRQSVAFWCNPISGHATLYWYQQILGQGPKLLIQFQNNGVVDDSQLPKDRFSAERLKGVDSTLKIQPAKLEDSAVYLCASRAGGRPTGELFFGEGSRLTVL.

The chain carries TRBV5-1 and TRBJ1-2; D uncertain. This CDR3 region has 14 residues. From germline, CDR1 is SGHRS and CDR2 YFSETQ. The ends were cut back, 1 base at V and 3 bases at J, with 10 bases in the middle. Here the CDR3 DNA reads TGCGCCAGCAGCTTGAATCCCTCGTACTATGGCTACACCTTC. This codes for CASSLNPSYYGYTF.

A word on this clonotype: It may be a read error: a sequence one base away is much more abundant. The chain couples TRBV7-9 to TRBJ2-6; tentatively, D is TRBD2 (5 bases). Germline CDR1 is SEHNR and CDR2 is FQNEAQ (reference sequence). The CDR3 contains 15 residues. CDR3 protein: CASSLGRGYANVLSF. CDR3 bases: TGTGCCAGCAGCTTAGGAAGAGGGTACGCCAACGTCCTGTCTTTC. The entire variable domain, with the rest obtained from reference TRBV7-9 and TRBJ2-6, is as follows: DTGVSQNPRHKITKRGQNVTFRCDPISEHNRLYWYRQTLGQGPEFLTYFQNEAQLEKSRLLSDRFSAERPKGSFSTLEIQRTEQGDSAMYLCASSLGRGYANVLSFGAGSRLTVL.

This clonotype was counted at least ten times. The chain couples TRBV5-4 to TRBJ1-2, with D unclear. Germline V CDR1 and CDR2: SGHNT, YYREEE (reference sequence). This CDR3 is built from 14 residues. Trimming took 6 bases from V and 0 from J, leaving 12 bases between them. The CDR3: CASINPTANYGYTF. The CDR3 DNA sequence: TGTGCCAGCATCAACCCCACTGCTAACTATGGCTACACCTTC. Combining the CDR3 with reference TRBV5-4 and TRBJ1-2 gives the whole variable domain ETGVTQSPTHLIKTRGQQVTLRCSSQSGHNTVSWYQQALGQGPQFIFQYYREEENGRGNFPPRFSGLQFPNYSSELNVNALELDDSALYLCASINPTANYGYTFGSGTRLTVV.

The V and J genes are TRBV4-3 and TRBJ2-5, with TRBD2 as a possible D gene (5 bases). The germline V and J ends were trimmed by 1 base and 4 bases, with 13 bases remaining between them. Germline V gives CDR1 LGHNA, CDR2 YSLEER. This CDR3 region has 15 residues. The CDR3 spells CASSQGTSPAETQYF. The CDR3 DNA follows: TGCGCCAGCAGCCAAGGGACTTCCCCTGCAGAGACCCAGTACTTC.

This clonotype was seen repeatedly, ten times or more. The rearrangement joins TRBV20-1 to TRBJ2-3; 8 nucleotides line up with TRBD2. Germline CDR1 DFQATT, CDR2 SNEGSKA (reference sequence). The CDR3 covers 16 residues. The trim removed 0 bases at V and 4 bases at J, leaving 9 bases unmatched. CDR3 residues: CSARDLRAGGADTQYF. In DNA form, the CDR3 reads TGCAGTGCTAGAGATCTCCGCGCGGGGGGTGCAGATACGCAGTATTTT.

This clonotype was recorded at least ten times. The chain couples TRBV7-3 to TRBJ2-1; D may be TRBD2 (5 bases). With 2 bases removed from V and 9 bases from J, the gap between germline ends came to 8 bases. The CDR3 length is 12 residues. Germline CDR1 SGHTA, CDR2 FQGTGA. The CDR3 DNA is TGTGCCAGCAGCTTACGGGGAAGTGAGCAGTTCTTC. The encoded protein is CASSLRGSEQFF.

This clonotype has a count of ten or more. The chain is built from TRBV30 and TRBJ2-1; D might be TRBD2 (6 bases). Trimming stripped 4 bases from V and 4 bases from J, with 14 bases between. Germline V lookup: CDR1 GTSNPN, CDR2 SVGIG (reference sequence). The CDR3 length is 14 residues. The CDR3 reads CAWTYGGEYNEQFF. CDR3 nucleotides: TGTGCCTGGACCTACGGAGGGGAGTACAATGAGCAGTTCTTC.

This clonotype showed up many times. The chain combines TRBV28 with TRBJ1-4; 8 bases line up with TRBD1. The ends lost 5 bases at V and 5 bases at J; junction bases unmatched: 10. The length of the CDR3 is 16 residues. The germline gives CDR1 MDHEN, CDR2 SYDVKM. The CDR3 coding sequence is TGTGCCAGCAGTAACCAGGGGGCCTTGTCCAATGAAAAACTGTTTTTT. Amino acid sequence: CASSNQGALSNEKLFF.

Turning to this clonotype: This may arise from a read error, as a much more abundant clone is one base away. The chain links TRBV2 to TRBJ1-3; weak D call: TRBD1 (5 bases). The V gene's germline CDR1 is SNHLY and CDR2 FYNNEI. The CDR3 has 15 residues. The CDR3 is CASTQGVTPGNTVYF. The CDR3 coding sequence is TGTGCCAGCACCCAAGGGGTTACCCCTGGAAACACCGTATATTTT.

This clonotype came up many times. The rearrangement uses TRBV30 and TRBJ1-2, with D uncertain. Germline values: CDR1 GTSNPN, CDR2 SVGIG (reference sequence). The germline V and J ends were trimmed by 2 bases and 8 bases, with 15 bases remaining between them. This CDR3 has 13 amino acids. The CDR3 region is CAWSFQDTWGYTF. The CDR3 DNA is TGTGCCTGGAGTTTCCAGGATACCTGGGGCTACACCTTC.

This clonotype was detected a few times. The genes are TRBV18 and TRBJ1-5, with no clear D. Trimming took off 2 bases at V and 3 bases at J, with 14 bases between the two ends. The germline V gene encodes CDR1 KGHSH and CDR2 LQKENI. The CDR3 sequence is 16 residues long. Here the CDR3 reads CASSPSSDGPNQPQHF. The CDR3 nucleotides are TGTGCCAGCTCACCATCTTCTGACGGACCCAATCAGCCCCAGCATTTT.

The rearrangement joins TRBV20-1 to TRBJ2-3, with D possibly being TRBD2 (5 bases). Trimming pared 7 bases from V and 2 bases from J, leaving 10 bases between. The CDR3 sequence is 12 residues long. Germline V gene data show CDR1 as DFQATT and CDR2 as SNEGSKA (reference sequence). The CDR3 protein is CSVATNTDTQYF. CDR3 nucleotide sequence: TGCAGTGTCGCGACTAACACAGATACGCAGTATTTT.

This clonotype was seen only a few times. The J gene is TRBJ1-5, the V gene TRBV4-1, with a weak D call TRBD1 (5 bases). CDR1 is MGHRA, CDR2 YSYEKL, per germline. The V end was cut by 5 bases, the J end by 7 bases, with 15 bases between. The CDR3 runs to 14 residues. The CDR3 reads CASSGGGVGQPQHF. DNA of the CDR3: TGCGCCAGCAGCGGAGGAGGGGTTGGGCAGCCCCAGCATTTT.

This clonotype occurred many times. J is TRBJ1-4 and V is TRBV29-1; D perhaps matches TRBD1 (6 bases). The CDR3 consists of 15 residues. Germline CDR1 reads SQVTM; CDR2 reads ANQGSEA. Trimming took off 4 bases at V and 4 bases at J, with 16 bases between the two ends. DNA of the CDR3: TGCAGCGTTGGGGCAGGGGCATTGAGTAATGAAAAACTGTTTTTT. This translates into CSVGAGALSNEKLFF.